The clone carrying this T cell receptor beta chain has a count of ten or more. The source of the sample is a study of Graves' ophthalmopathy and Graves' hyperthyroidism. As for the study in general: Untreated patients at initial diagnosis provided peripheral blood.

The sequenced template was RNA, covering the TCR beta CDR3 region. HTBI primers were employed in first-round RT-PCR, then a second-round multiplex PCR followed. In TCRdb, the multiplex PCR reads were re-called with MiXCR into one record per CDR3 protein. Among approximately 15,000 distinct CDR3 sequences listed, roughly 46% were seen once. The CDR3 totals 15 residues. Germline loops: CDR1 SGDLS, CDR2 YYNGEE. Trimming pared 4 bases from V and 0 bases from J, leaving 11 bases between. The chain carries TRBV9 and TRBJ2-1, with D maybe TRBD2 (6 bases). Material for sequencing was peripheral blood. This sequence was found in a woman aged 40 to 50 with stable Graves' hyperthyroidism. The CDR3 spells CASSFSTSSYNEQFF. The CDR3 bases are TGTGCCAGCAGCTTTTCGACTAGCTCCTACAATGAGCAGTTCTTC.